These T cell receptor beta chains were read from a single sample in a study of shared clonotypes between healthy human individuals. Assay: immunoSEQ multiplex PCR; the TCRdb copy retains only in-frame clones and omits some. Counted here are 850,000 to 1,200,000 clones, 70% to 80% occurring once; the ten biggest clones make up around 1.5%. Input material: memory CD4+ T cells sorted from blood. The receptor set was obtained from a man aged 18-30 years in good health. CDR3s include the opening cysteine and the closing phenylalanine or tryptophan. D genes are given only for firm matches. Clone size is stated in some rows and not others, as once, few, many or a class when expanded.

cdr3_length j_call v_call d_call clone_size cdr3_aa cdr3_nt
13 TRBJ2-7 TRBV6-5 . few CASSTGTPYEQYF TGTGCCAGCAGCACCGGGACACCTTACGAGCAGTACTTC
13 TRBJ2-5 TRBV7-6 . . CASSLGEVETQYF TGTGCCAGCAGCTTAGGGGAGGTAGAGACCCAGTACTTC
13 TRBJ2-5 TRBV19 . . CASSIGRRETQYF TGTGCCAGTAGTATCGGCCGACGCGAGACCCAGTACTTC
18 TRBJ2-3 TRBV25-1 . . CASSDPLQGFVGPDTQYF TGTGCCAGCAGTGATCCCTTACAGGGATTCGTTGGACCAGATACGCAGTATTTT
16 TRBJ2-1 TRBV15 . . CATSRGASLPNNEQFF TGTGCCACCAGCAGAGGGGCCTCTCTTCCTAACAATGAGCAGTTCTTC
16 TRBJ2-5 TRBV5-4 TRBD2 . CASSLDGRAELETQYF TGTGCCAGCAGCTTGGACGGGAGGGCCGAATTAGAGACCCAGTACTTC
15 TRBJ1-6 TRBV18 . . CASSPGTSDNSPLHF TGTGCCAGCTCACCAGGGACGTCGGATAATTCACCCCTCCACTTT
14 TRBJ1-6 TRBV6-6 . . CASTTGRKDSPLHF TGTGCCAGCACGACGGGGCGGAAAGATTCACCCCTCCACTTT
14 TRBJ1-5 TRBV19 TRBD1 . CASSMDRGNQPQHF TGTGCCAGTAGTATGGACAGGGGCAATCAGCCCCAGCATTTT
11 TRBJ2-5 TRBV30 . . CAWSVFQEQYF TGTGCCTGGAGTGTATTCCAGGAGCAGTACTTC
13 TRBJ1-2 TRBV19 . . CASSIDRTGSYTF TGTGCCAGTAGTATAGATCGAACAGGGAGCTACACCTTC
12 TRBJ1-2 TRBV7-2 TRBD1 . CASSDRASGYTF TGTGCCAGCAGCGACAGGGCCAGCGGCTACACCTTC
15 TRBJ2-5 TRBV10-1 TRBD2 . CASSGHSGGRETQYF TGCGCCAGCAGTGGTCATAGCGGGGGGAGAGAGACCCAGTACTTC
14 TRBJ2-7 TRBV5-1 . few CASSLGTANYEQYF TGCGCCAGCAGCTTGGGAACAGCGAACTACGAGCAGTACTTC
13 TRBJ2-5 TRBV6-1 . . CASSRDLQETQYF TGTGCCAGCAGTAGGGACTTACAAGAGACCCAGTACTTC
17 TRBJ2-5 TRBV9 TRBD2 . CASSESGTSGTQETQYF TGTGCCAGCAGCGAATCCGGGACTAGCGGGACCCAAGAGACCCAGTACTTC
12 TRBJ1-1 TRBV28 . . CASRTRGLEAFF TGTGCCAGCAGAACCCGGGGCCTTGAAGCTTTCTTT
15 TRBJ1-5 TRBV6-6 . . CASTTYRQGYQPQHF TGTGCCAGCACCACTTACCGCCAGGGGTATCAGCCCCAGCATTTT
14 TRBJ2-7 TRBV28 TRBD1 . CASSGTGGFYEQYF TGTGCCAGCAGTGGGACAGGGGGCTTCTACGAGCAGTACTTC
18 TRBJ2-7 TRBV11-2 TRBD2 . CASSLTDSTSGSSYEQYF TGTGCCAGCAGCTTAACCGACAGTACTAGCGGGAGCTCCTACGAGCAGTACTTC
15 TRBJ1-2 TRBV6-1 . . CASSEAGGDIYGYTF TGTGCCAGCAGTGAAGCGGGAGGGGACATCTATGGCTACACCTTC
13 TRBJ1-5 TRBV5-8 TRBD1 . CASSATGGQPQHF TGTGCCAGCAGCGCCACAGGGGGCCAGCCCCAGCATTTT
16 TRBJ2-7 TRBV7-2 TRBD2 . CASSPRAGGFSYEQYF TGTGCCAGCAGCCCCCGGGCGGGAGGGTTCTCCTACGAGCAGTACTTC
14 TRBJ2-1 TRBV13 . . CASSSPQLGAEQFF TGTGCCAGCAGCTCCCCCCAACTAGGCGCTGAGCAGTTCTTC
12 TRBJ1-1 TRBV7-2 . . CASSFWNTEAFF TGTGCCAGCAGCTTCTGGAACACTGAAGCTTTCTTT
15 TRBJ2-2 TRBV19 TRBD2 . CASRTGLASTGELFF TGTGCCAGCCGGACTGGACTAGCGAGCACCGGGGAGCTGTTTTTT
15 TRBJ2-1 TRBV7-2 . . CASSPGQGNMDEQFF TGTGCCAGCAGCCCTGGGCAAGGGAATATGGATGAGCAGTTCTTC
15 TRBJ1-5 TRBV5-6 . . CASSFGQNSNQPQHF TGTGCCAGCAGCTTTGGACAGAATAGCAATCAGCCCCAGCATTTT
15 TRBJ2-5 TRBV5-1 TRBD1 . CASSPGQGRQETQYF TGCGCCAGCAGTCCCGGACAGGGGCGGCAAGAGACCCAGTACTTC
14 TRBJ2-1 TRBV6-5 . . CASSYPLWEDEQFF TGTGCCAGCAGTTACCCCCTCTGGGAGGATGAGCAGTTCTTC
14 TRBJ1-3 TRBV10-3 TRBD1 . CAVTGAASGNTIYF TGTGCCGTGACAGGGGCCGCGTCTGGAAACACCATATATTTT
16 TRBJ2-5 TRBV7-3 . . CASSLRGWGIQETQYF TGTGCCAGCAGCTTAAGAGGCTGGGGGATACAAGAGACCCAGTACTTC
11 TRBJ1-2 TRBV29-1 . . CSVGGGEGYTF TGCAGCGTTGGTGGAGGGGAAGGCTACACCTTC
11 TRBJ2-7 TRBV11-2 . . CASSPLYEQYF TGTGCCAGCAGCCCTCTCTACGAGCAGTACTTC
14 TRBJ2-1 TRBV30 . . CACTGTNTYNEQFF TGTGCCTGTACCGGGACAAATACCTACAATGAGCAGTTCTTC
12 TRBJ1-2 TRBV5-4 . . CASSLVGSGYTF TGTGCCAGCAGCTTGGTGGGGAGCGGCTACACCTTC
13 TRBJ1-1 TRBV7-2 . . CASHRELNTEAFF TGTGCCAGCCACAGGGAATTGAACACTGAAGCTTTCTTT
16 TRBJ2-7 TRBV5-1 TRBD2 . CASSTDLPGGTGEQYF TGCGCCAGCAGCACCGACCTCCCGGGGGGTACGGGGGAGCAGTACTTC
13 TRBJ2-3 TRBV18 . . CASSQIYTDTQYF TGTGCCAGCTCACAAATTTATACAGATACGCAGTATTTT
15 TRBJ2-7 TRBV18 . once CASSAVSDGTYEQYF TGTGCCAGCTCAGCTGTCTCCGACGGAACCTACGAGCAGTACTTC
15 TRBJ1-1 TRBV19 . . CASSELGKGFAEAFF TGTGCCAGTAGCGAATTAGGGAAGGGGTTCGCTGAAGCTTTCTTT
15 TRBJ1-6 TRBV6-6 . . CASSYSGDRGSPLHF TGTGCCAGCAGTTACTCGGGAGACCGGGGTTCACCCCTCCACTTT
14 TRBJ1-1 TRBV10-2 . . CASRSDRIYTEAFF TGCGCCAGCAGAAGTGACAGGATTTACACTGAAGCTTTCTTT
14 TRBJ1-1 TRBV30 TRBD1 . CAWRARDRGTEAFF TGTGCCTGGAGAGCGAGAGACAGGGGGACTGAAGCTTTCTTT
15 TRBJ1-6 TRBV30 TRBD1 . CAWSFYRGNNSPLHF TGTGCCTGGAGCTTCTACAGGGGGAATAATTCACCCCTCCACTTT
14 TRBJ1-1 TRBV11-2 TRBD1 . CASSIGTVNTEAFF TGTGCCAGCAGCATCGGGACAGTGAACACTGAAGCTTTCTTT
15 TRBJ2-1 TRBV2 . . CASSDMGSRYGEQFF TGTGCCAGCAGTGACATGGGGTCGCGATACGGTGAGCAGTTCTTC
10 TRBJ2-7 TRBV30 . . CAWADYEQYF TGTGCCTGGGCGGACTACGAGCAGTACTTC
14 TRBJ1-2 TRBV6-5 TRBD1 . CASRLTGGTEGYTF TGTGCCAGCCGCTTAACAGGGGGCACGGAGGGCTACACCTTC